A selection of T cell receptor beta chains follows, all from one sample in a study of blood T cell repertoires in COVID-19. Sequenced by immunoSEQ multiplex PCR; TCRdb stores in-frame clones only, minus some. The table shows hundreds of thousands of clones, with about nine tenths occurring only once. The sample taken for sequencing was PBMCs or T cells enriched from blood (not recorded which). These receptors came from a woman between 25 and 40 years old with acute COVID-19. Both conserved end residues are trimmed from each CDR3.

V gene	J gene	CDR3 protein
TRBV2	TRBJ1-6	ASGGQGPLIHNSPLH
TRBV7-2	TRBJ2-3	ASSLRESRTDTQY
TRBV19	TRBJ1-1	ASDTGTVGVTEAF
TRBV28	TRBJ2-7	ASRIPKAGAPRQY
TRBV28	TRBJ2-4	ASSPWTQAKNIQY
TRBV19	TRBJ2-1	ASTTDRDSYNEQF
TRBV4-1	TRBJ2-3	ASSQVPGGGGRTDTQY
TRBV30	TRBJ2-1	ALGTSGVNEQF
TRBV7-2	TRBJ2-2	ASSLWRLAGWNTGELF
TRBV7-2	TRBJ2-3	ASSESPNRGGDTQY
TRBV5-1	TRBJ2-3	ASSLDSRTGLGPHTDTQY